One and the same sample provided the 6 T cell receptor beta chains below, sequenced in a study of T cells in Graves' hyperthyroidism and ophthalmopathy. RNA transcripts provided the source from which TCR beta CDR3 regions were amplified. A set of HTBI primers served as the primers for a first-round RT-PCR of the TCR CDR3. TCRdb re-called the multiplex PCR reads through MiXCR, storing one row per CDR3 protein. Here the sample spans about 250,000 distinct CDR3 sequences, approximately 14% being singletons. The sample taken for sequencing was blood. The receptors originated from a woman between 50 and 59 years old with Graves' hyperthyroidism that later progressed to Graves' ophthalmopathy.

Ten or more counts support this clonotype. The chain uses TRBV5-1 and TRBJ2-6; D is undetermined. V was shortened by 0 bases and J by 1 base, with 8 bases between the two germline ends. This CDR3 has 16 amino acids. The germline V gene encodes CDR1 SGHRS and CDR2 YFSETQ. DNA for the CDR3: TGCGCCAGCAGCTTGGGAATTGGATCTGGGGCCAACGTCCTGACTTTC. This gives the protein CASSLGIGSGANVLTF.

This sequence joins TRBV6-1 and TRBJ1-3, with 8 bases that match TRBD1. V was pared by 6 bases and J by 4 bases, with 8 bases of the junction left unmatched. The CDR3 runs to 15 residues. Germline V CDR1 and CDR2: MNHNS, SASEGT. The CDR3 DNA follows: TGTGCCAGCAGCCCCCCAGGGGGCAACGGAAACACCATATATTTT. Translated, it gives CASSPPGGNGNTIYF.

The DNA for the CDR3 is TGTGCCAGCACCGAATCCGGGACAGGGGGCTTATACGAGCAGTACTTC. Encoded protein: CASTESGTGGLYEQYF. The chain recombines TRBV2 with TRBJ2-7; TRBD1 aligns across 12 bases. CDR1 SNHLY and CDR2 FYNNEI come from the germline V gene. CDR3 length: 16 amino acids. V lost 7 bases to trimming and J lost 4 bases; unmatched junction nucleotides: 11. The complete variable domain, with remaining parts taken from reference TRBV2 and TRBJ2-7, reads EPEVTQTPSHQVTQMGQEVILRCVPISNHLYFYWYRQILGQKVEFLVSFYNNEISEKSEIFDDQFSVERPDGSNFTLKIRSTKLEDSAMYFCASTESGTGGLYEQYFGPGTRLTVT.

The CDR3 coding sequence is TGTGCCAGCAGTGGGGGACAGGGAACAGATACGCAGTATTTT. Translated: CASSGGQGTDTQYF. The chain carries TRBV2 and TRBJ2-3; 9 bases agree with TRBD1. This CDR3 spans 14 amino acids. The V gene's germline CDR1 is SNHLY and CDR2 FYNNEI. Unmatched junction bases numbered 2, after V lost 4 bases and J lost 3 bases. Complete variable domain (other parts from reference TRBV2 and TRBJ2-3): EPEVTQTPSHQVTQMGQEVILRCVPISNHLYFYWYRQILGQKVEFLVSFYNNEISEKSEIFDDQFSVERPDGSNFTLKIRSTKLEDSAMYFCASSGGQGTDTQYFGPGTRLTVL.

CDR3 sequence (DNA): TGTGCCAGCAGGGGAGGCATTAACACTGAAGCTTTCTTT. Its protein is CASRGGINTEAFF. This chain joins TRBV2 and TRBJ1-1; no definite D call. The V end was cut by 6 bases, the J end by 2 bases, with 10 bases between. Germline-derived CDR1 and CDR2 are SNHLY and FYNNEI. CDR3 length: 13 residues.

This clonotype has at least ten counts. The chain uses TRBV6-1 and TRBJ1-1; perhaps TRBD1 as D (6 bases). The CDR3 length is 15 residues. Trimming took 4 bases from V and 3 from J, leaving 15 bases between them. The V gene's germline CDR1 is MNHNS and CDR2 SASEGT. CDR3 in DNA: TGTGCCAGCAGTGCGGTCTACAGGGATTACACTGAAGCTTTCTTT. Encoded protein: CASSAVYRDYTEAFF.